This T cell receptor (beta chain) was profiled in a study of blood T cell repertoires in COVID-19. Overall study: Acute and convalescent COVID-19 samples came from the United States, Italy and Spain.

Germline V lookup: CDR1 SGHAT, CDR2 FQNNGV. V gave up 3 bases and J gave up 8 bases, with 13 bases separating them. The CDR3 is 13 residues long. Sequenced by immunoSEQ multiplex PCR; TCRdb stores in-frame clones only, minus some. The repertoire consists of around 310,000 clones, with under 90% occurring once and the leading ten covering roughly a tenth. The source material was PBMCs or T cells enriched from blood (not recorded which). The chain has TRBV11-2 and TRBJ1-2; no definite D call. This TCR was recovered from a woman in her twenties or thirties who had recovered from COVID-19. The CDR3 DNA reads as TGTGCCAGCAGCTTGAACGGAGCCTACGGCTACACCTTC. Residues: CASSLNGAYGYTF.